This TCR beta chain emerged from a study of T cell responses to AZD1222 COVID-19 vaccine. Points from the study as a whole: In the spike-specific TCR repertoire, nearly half reportedly target unmutated variant regions. The donor cohort was predominantly white British with a female majority, and clonal diversity may have been underestimated. Repertoire samples came only from after the peak T cell response.

Clones were sequenced by immunoSEQ multiplex PCR, and TCRdb holds only the in-frame ones, with some missing. The sample lists about 140,000 clones, 70% to 90% occurring once. This clone was seen repeatedly, ten times or more. The antigen remains undetermined. CDR3 size: 13 residues. Germline-derived CDR1 and CDR2 are KGHSH and LQKENI. Trimming stripped 8 bases from V and 7 bases from J, with 15 bases between. This clonotype was sampled from an adult in good health. This sample comprised peripheral blood, obtained on day 0 of AZD1222 vaccination. V gene TRBV18 combines with J gene TRBJ1-5; no firm D call. The CDR3, as DNA: TGTGCCAGCACTGATGGGGTCGGGCAGCCCCAGCATTTT. It is translated as CASTDGVGQPQHF.